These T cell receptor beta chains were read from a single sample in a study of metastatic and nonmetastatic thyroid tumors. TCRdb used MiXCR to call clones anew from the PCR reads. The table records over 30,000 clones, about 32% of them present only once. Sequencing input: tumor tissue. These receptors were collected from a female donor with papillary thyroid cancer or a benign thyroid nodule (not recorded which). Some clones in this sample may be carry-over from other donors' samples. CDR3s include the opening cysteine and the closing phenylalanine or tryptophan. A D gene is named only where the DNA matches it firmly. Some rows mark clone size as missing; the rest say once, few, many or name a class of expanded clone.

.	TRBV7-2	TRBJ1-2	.	CASSLYTRIGYTF	TGTGCCAGCAGCTTATATACACGGATTGGCTACACCTTC
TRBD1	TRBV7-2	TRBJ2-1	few	CASSLARWQGAHEQFF	TGTGCCAGCAGCTTAGCGCGGTGGCAGGGGGCCCATGAGCAGTTCTTC
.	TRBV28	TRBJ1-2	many	CASSSSGQSANGYTF	TGTGCCAGCAGTTCATCTGGACAGTCGGCTAATGGCTACACCTTC
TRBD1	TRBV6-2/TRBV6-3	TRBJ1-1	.	CASSTDRVYAEAFF	TGTGCCAGCAGTACCGACAGGGTTTACGCTGAAGCTTTCTTT
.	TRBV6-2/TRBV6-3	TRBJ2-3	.	CASSYSGSGPTDTQYF	TGTGCCAGCAGTTACTCGGGAAGCGGACCCACAGATACGCAGTATTTT
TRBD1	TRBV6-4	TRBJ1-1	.	CASSDSTAGGAEAFF	TGTGCCAGCAGTGACTCAACAGCAGGGGGGGCAGAGGCTTTCTTT
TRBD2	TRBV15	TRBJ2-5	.	CASSGLAGETQYF	TGTGCCAGCTCGGGACTAGCGGGAGAGACCCAGTACTTC
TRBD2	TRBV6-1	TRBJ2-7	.	CASNPGLAGLVEQYF	TGTGCCAGCAATCCAGGGCTAGCGGGACTGGTTGAGCAGTACTTC
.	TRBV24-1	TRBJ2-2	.	CATSGGYGSGELFF	TGTGCCACCAGTGGAGGGTACGGCTCCGGGGAGCTGTTTTTT
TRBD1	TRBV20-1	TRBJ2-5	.	CSASQGAETQYF	TGCAGTGCTAGCCAGGGGGCAGAGACCCAGTACTTC
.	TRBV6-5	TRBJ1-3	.	CASSYSRQGGNTIYF	TGTGCCAGCAGTTACTCCCGGCAGGGAGGAAACACCATATATTTT
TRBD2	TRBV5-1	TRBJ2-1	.	CASSPLAGGFLEQFF	TGCGCCAGCAGCCCACTAGCGGGAGGTTTTCTTGAGCAGTTCTTC
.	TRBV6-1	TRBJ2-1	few	CASSEFKGGNEQFF	TGTGCCAGCAGTGAATTTAAGGGGGGCAATGAGCAGTTCTTC
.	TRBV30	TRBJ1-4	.	CAWIGDSEKLFF	TGTGCCTGGATCGGGGATTCGGAAAAACTGTTTTTT
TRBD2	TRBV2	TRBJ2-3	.	CASSRTAGGTDTQYF	TGTGCCTCCTCCCGGACAGCGGGGGGAACAGATACGCAGTATTTT
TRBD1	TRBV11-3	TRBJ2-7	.	CASSQRTGSSYEQYF	TGTGCCAGCAGCCAACGGACAGGGAGCTCCTACGAGCAGTACTTC
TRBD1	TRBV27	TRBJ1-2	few	CASSPRTGGSHGYTF	TGTGCCAGCAGTCCCCGGACAGGGGGAAGCCATGGCTACACCTTC
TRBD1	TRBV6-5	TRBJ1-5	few	CASRRDQGGGRNQPQHF	TGTGCCAGCAGGAGGGACCAGGGGGGGGGGCGTAATCAGCCCCAGCATTTT
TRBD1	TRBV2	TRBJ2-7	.	CASSTLQGASYEQYF	TGTGCCAGCAGTACGTTACAGGGGGCGTCCTACGAGCAGTACTTC
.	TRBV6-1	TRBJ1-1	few	CASIKDGNTEAFF	TGTGCCAGCATCAAAGACGGGAACACTGAAGCTTTCTTT
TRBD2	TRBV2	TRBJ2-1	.	CASSELSGGSYNEQFF	TGTGCCAGCAGTGAATTAAGCGGGGGTTCCTACAATGAGCAGTTCTTC
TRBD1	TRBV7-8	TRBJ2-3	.	CASSPGTGGADTQYF	TGTGCCAGCAGCCCCGGGACAGGGGGCGCGGATACGCAGTATTTT
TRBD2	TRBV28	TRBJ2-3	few	CATSASGATDTQYF	TGTGCCACCTCCGCTAGCGGGGCAACAGATACGCAGTATTTT
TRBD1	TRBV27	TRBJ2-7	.	CASRKYRGPYEQYF	TGTGCCAGCAGAAAATACAGGGGGCCCTACGAGCAGTACTTC